This T cell receptor beta chain was sequenced during a study of cytomegalovirus exposure and HLA in healthy donors. General study results and limits: The study put 150 to 200 TCR beta chains on its list as cytomegalovirus-associated. Accurate prediction of most subjects' HLA-A and HLA-B alleles from TCR beta sequences was reported. It was only CMV serostatus that was available as immune exposure information. TCR beta chains associated with HLA were, in a later analysis, more clonally expanded than equally common others.

With V trimmed by 5 bases and J by 5 bases, 6 bases remained unmatched. The CDR3 is made up of 14 amino acids. Germline CDR1 LNHDA, CDR2 SQIVND (reference sequence). Primers: 60 Vbeta forward and 13 Jbeta reverse. Profiled with immunoSEQ multiplex PCR; TCRdb holds only in-frame clones, not every one. The profile covers approximately 130,000 clones, with around 76% appearing a single time and approximately 1.7% taken by the ten largest. On this clone: The target antigen is unknown.

J is TRBJ1-5 and V is TRBV19, with TRBD1 matching 7 bases. The sequencing sample was made of PBMCs. This TCR was sampled from a woman aged 45-65 years in good health and CMV-seronegative. The CDR3 nucleotides read TGTGCCAGTAGTCCGACAGGGCGCGATCAGCCCCAGCATTTT. This codes for CASSPTGRDQPQHF.